This T cell receptor (beta chain) was captured in a study of Ad26.COV2.S vaccination and SARS-CoV-2 variants. Background on the study: Intramuscularly, Ad26.COV2.S was given either once or twice, 56 days apart.

The CDR3 extends over 15 amino acids. Looked up from germline, CDR1 is MNHEY and CDR2 is SVGEGT. V was cut by 2 bases and J by 3 bases, with 10 bases left in between. This table comes from immunoSEQ multiplex PCR, and its TCRdb copy is limited to in-frame clones, with some not included. Among around 450,000 clones, about nine tenths were seen once, and the ten largest hold roughly 3.9%. Study results and limitations: Considerable breadth of spike-specific CD8+ and CD4+ T cell responses has reportedly been documented following vaccination.

Noted treatment: around 19 received Ad26.COV2.S at low or high dose, single or two shots; a few received placebo; per-sample allocation not given. Collection of samples fell on day 63 after the first vaccine or placebo injection. This clone has just one count. Its antigen is not identified. This chain links TRBV6-2 or TRBV6-3 with TRBJ1-4, with D perhaps matching TRBD1 (6 bases). Sample: peripheral blood, taken in a trial of Ad26.COV2.S vaccine versus placebo. The TCR sequence derives from a person aged 18 to 59 who received the Ad26.COV2.S COVID-19 vaccine or a placebo. The CDR3 sequence: CASSYVGQPNEKLFF. CDR3 DNA: TGTGCCAGCAGTTACGTCGGACAGCCTAATGAAAAACTGTTTTTT.